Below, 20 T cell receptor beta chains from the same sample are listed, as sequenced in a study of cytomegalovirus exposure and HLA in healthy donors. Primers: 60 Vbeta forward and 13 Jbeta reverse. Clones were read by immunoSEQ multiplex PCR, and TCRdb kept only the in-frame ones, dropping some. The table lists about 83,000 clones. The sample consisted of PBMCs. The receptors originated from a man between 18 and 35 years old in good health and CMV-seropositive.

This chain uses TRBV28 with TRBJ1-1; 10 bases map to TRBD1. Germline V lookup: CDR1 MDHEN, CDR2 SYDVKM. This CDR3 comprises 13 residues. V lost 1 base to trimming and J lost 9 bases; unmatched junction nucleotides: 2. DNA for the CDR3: TGTGCCAGCAGTTTATCCGACAGGGGGCAAGCTTTCTTT. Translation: CASSLSDRGQAFF. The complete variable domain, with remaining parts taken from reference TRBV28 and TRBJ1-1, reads DVKVTQSSRYLVKRTGEKVFLECVQDMDHENMFWYRQDPGLGLRLIYFSYDVKMKEKGDIPEGYSVSREKKERFSLILESASTNQTSMYLCASSLSDRGQAFFGQGTRLTVV.

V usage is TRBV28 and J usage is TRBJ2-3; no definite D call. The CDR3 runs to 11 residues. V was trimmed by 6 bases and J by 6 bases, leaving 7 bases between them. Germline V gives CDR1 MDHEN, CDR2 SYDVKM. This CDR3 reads CASRYSDTQYF. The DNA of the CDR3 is TGTGCCAGCAGGTACTCCGATACGCAGTATTTT.

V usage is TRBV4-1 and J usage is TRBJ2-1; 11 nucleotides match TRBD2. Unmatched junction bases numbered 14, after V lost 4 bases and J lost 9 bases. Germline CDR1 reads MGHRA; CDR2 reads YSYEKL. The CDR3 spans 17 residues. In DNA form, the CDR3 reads TGCGCCAGCAGCCCACAAGGAAGTAGCGGGGGGGGGTTTGAGCAGTTCTTC. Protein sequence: CASSPQGSSGGGFEQFF.

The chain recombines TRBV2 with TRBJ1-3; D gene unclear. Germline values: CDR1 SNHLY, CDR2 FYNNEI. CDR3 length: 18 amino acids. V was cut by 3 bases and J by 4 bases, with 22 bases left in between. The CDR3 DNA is TGTGCCAGCAGTGAGGCAGATTACGCGGGTACTACCGGAAACACCATATATTTT. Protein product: CASSEADYAGTTGNTIYF.

CDR3 nucleotides: TGTGCCAGCAGCTTAGGGTTGACAGGGGAGAATGAAAAACTGTTTTTT. Its translation: CASSLGLTGENEKLFF. The V gene is TRBV7-6, the J gene TRBJ1-4, with 8 bases lining up with TRBD1. CDR1 and CDR2 from the germline V gene are SGHVS and FNYEAQ. The CDR3 contains 16 residues. Trimming removed 1 base from V and 5 bases from J; junction bases left unmatched: 6.

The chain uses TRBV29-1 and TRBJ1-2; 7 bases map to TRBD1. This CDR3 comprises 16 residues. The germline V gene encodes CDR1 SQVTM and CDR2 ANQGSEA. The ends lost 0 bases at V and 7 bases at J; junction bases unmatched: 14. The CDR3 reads CSVEDLRGSRDPGYTF. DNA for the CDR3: TGCAGCGTTGAAGATCTCAGGGGGTCCAGGGATCCTGGCTACACCTTC.

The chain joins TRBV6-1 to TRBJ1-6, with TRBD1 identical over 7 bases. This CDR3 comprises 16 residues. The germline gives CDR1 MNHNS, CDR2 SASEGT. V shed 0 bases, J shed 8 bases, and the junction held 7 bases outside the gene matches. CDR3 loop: CASSEAEGQGDSPLHF. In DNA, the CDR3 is TGTGCCAGCAGTGAAGCGGAAGGGCAGGGGGATTCACCCCTCCACTTT.

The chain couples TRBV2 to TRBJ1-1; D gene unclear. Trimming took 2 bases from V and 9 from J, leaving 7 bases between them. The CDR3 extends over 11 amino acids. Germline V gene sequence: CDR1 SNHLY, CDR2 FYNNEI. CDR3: CASSERGKAFF. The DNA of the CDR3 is TGTGCCAGCAGTGAACGCGGAAAAGCTTTCTTT.

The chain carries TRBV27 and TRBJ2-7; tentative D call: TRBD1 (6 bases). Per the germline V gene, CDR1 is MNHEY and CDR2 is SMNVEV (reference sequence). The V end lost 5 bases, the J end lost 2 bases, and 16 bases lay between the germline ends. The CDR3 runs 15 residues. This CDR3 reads CASSRDTTNPYEQYF. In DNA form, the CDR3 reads TGTGCCAGCAGTCGGGACACTACAAACCCCTACGAGCAGTACTTC.

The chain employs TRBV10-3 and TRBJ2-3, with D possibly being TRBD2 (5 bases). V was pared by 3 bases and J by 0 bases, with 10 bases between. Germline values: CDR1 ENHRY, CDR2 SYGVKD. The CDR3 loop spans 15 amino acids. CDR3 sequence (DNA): TGTGCCATCAGTGATGTGGGAGCTAGCACAGATACGCAGTATTTT. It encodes CAISDVGASTDTQYF.

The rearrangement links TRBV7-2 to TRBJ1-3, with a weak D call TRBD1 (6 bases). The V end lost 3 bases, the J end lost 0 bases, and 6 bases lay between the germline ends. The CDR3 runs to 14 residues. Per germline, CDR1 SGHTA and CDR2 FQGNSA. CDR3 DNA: TGTGCCAGCAGCTTGACAGGCTCTGGAAACACCATATATTTT. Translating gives CASSLTGSGNTIYF.

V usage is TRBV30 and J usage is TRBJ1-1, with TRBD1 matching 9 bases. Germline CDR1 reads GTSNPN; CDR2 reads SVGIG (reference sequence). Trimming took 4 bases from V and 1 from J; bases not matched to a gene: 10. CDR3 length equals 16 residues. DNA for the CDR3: TGTGCCTGGACTAGAACTCCGGGACAGGGGAACACTGAAGCTTTCTTT. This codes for CAWTRTPGQGNTEAFF.

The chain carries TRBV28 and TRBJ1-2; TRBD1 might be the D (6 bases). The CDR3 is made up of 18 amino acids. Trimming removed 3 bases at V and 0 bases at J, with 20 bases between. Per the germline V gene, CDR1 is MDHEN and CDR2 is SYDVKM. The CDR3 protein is CASSFLGGPRRSNYGYTF. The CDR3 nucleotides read TGTGCCAGCAGTTTTTTAGGGGGACCTCGGCGGTCTAACTATGGCTACACCTTC.

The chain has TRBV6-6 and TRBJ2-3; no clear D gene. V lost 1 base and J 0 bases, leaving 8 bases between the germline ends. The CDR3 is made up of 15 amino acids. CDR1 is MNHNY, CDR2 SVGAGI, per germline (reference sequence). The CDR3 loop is CASSYLGSSTDTQYF. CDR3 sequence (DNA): TGTGCCAGCAGTTACTTGGGCAGTAGCACAGATACGCAGTATTTT.

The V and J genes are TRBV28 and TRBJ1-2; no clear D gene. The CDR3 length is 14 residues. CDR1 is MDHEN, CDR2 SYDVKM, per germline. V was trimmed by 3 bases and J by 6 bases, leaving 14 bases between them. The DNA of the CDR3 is TGTGCCAGCAGTTTCCGCCAGGTACATGATGGCTACACCTTC. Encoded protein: CASSFRQVHDGYTF.

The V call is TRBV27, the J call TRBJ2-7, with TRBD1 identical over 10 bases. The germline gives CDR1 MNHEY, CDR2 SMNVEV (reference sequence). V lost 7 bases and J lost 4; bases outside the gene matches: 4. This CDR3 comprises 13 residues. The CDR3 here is CASIGQGEYEQYF. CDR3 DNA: TGTGCCAGCATTGGACAGGGGGAATACGAGCAGTACTTC.

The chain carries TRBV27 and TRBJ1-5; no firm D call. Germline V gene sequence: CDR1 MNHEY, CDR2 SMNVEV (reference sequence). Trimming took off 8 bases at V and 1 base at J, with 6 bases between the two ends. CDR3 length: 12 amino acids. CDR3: CASGESNQPQHF. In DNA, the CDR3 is TGTGCCAGCGGGGAGAGCAATCAGCCCCAGCATTTT.

CDR3 sequence: CASSQDQTRMGGKLFF. CDR3 DNA: TGCGCCAGCAGCCAAGACCAGACACGGATGGGTGGAAAACTGTTTTTT. The V gene is TRBV4-1, the J gene TRBJ1-4; no definite D call. The CDR3 is 16 amino acids. Trimming cost V 0 bases and J 10 bases, with 18 bases left between them. CDR1 and CDR2 (germline): MGHRA, YSYEKL.

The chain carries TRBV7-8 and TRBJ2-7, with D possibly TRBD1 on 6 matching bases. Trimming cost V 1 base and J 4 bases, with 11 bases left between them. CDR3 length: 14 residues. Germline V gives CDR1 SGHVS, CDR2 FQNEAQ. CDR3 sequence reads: CASSLEQGSYEQYF. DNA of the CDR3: TGTGCCAGCAGCTTAGAACAGGGTTCATACGAGCAGTACTTC.

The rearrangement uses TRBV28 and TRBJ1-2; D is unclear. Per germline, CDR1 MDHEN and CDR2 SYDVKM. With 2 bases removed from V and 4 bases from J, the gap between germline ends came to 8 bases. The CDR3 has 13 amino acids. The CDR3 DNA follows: TGTGCCAGCAGTTTAGTCCGGGTCTATGGCTACACCTTC. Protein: CASSLVRVYGYTF.